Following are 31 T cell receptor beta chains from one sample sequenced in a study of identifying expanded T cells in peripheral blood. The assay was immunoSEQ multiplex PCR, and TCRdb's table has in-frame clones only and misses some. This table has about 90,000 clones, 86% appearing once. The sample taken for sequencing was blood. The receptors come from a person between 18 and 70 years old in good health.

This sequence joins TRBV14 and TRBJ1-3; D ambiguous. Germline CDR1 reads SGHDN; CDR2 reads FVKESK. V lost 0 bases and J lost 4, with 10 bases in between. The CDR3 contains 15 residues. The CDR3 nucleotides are TGTGCCAGCAGCCAAGATTCCGGGTTCGGAAACACCATATATTTT. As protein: CASSQDSGFGNTIYF.

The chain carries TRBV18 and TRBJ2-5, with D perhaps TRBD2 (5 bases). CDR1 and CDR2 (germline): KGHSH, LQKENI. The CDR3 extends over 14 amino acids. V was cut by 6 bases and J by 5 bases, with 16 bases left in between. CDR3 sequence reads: CASSPRLEGETQYF. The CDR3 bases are TGTGCCAGCTCCCCCAGGCTCGAGGGCGAGACCCAGTACTTC.

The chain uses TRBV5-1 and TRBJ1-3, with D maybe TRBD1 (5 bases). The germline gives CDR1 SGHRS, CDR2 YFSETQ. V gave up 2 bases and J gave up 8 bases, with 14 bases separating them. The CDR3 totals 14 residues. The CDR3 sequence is CASSLATVLDTIYF. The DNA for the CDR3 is TGCGCCAGCAGCTTAGCGACAGTATTGGACACCATATATTTT.

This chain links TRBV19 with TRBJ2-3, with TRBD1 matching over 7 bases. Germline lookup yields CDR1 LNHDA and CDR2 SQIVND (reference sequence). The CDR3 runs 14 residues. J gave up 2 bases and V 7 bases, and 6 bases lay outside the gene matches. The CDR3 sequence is CASKTDRLTDTQYF. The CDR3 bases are TGTGCCAGTAAAACGGACAGGCTCACAGATACGCAGTATTTT.

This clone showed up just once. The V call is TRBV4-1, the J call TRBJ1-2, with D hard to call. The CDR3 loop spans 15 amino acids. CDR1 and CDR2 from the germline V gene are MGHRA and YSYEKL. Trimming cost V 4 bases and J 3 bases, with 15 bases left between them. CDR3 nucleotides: TGCGCCAGCAGCCCTACCCCGAACCTTGACTATGGCTACACCTTC. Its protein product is CASSPTPNLDYGYTF.

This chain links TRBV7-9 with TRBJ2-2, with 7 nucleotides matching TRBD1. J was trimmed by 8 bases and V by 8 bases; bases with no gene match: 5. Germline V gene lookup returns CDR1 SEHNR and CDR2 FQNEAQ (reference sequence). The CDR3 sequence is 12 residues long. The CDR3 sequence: CASHTGAGELFF. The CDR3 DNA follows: TGTGCCAGCCACACAGGGGCTGGGGAGCTGTTTTTT.

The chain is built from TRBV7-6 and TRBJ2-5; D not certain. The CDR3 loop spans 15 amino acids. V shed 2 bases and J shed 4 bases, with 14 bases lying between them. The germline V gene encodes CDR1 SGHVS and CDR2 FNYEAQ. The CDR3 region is CASSLLVWGRETQYF. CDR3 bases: TGTGCCAGCAGCTTACTCGTATGGGGAAGAGAGACCCAGTACTTC.

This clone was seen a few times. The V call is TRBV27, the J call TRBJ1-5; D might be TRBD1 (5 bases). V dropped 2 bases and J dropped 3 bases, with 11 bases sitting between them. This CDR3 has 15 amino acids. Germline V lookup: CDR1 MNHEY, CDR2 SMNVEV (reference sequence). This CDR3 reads CASSLLGHLNQPQHF. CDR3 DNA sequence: TGTGCCAGCAGTTTACTCGGACATCTCAATCAGCCCCAGCATTTT.

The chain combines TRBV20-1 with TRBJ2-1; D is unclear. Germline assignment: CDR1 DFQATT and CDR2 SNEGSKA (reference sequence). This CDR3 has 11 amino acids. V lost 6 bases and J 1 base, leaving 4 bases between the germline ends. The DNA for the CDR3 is TGCAGTGCCCGATCCTACAATGAGCAGTTCTTC. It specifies CSARSYNEQFF.

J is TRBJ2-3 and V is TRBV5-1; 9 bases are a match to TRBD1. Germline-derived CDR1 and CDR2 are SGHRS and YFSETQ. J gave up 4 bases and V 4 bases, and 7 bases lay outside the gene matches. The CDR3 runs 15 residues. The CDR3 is CASSGTGGLADTQYF. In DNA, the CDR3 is TGCGCCAGCAGCGGAACAGGGGGCTTGGCAGATACGCAGTATTTT.

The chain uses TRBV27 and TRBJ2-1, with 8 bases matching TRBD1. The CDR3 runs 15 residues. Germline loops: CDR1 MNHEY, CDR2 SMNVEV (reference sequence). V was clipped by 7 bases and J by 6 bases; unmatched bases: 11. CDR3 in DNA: TGTGCCAGCACCCCTCTTGGCAGGGGGCTCAATGAGCAGTTCTTC. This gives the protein CASTPLGRGLNEQFF.

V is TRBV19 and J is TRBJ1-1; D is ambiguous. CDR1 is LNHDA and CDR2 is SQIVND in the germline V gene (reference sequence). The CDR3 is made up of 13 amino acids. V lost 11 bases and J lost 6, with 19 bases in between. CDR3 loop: CASSRAQVPEAFF. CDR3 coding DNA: TGTGCCTCGTCAAGGGCCCAGGTTCCTGAAGCTTTCTTT.

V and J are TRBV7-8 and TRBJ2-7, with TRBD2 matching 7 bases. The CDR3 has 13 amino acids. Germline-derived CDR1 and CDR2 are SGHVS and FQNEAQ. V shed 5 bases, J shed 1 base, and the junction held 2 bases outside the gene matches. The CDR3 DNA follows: TGTGCCAGCAGCCCCGGGGGGTCCTACGAGCAGTACTTC. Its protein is CASSPGGSYEQYF.

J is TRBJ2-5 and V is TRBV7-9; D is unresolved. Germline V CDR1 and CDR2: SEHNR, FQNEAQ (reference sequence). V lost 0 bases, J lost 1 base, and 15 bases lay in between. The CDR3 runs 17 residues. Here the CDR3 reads CASSLAPGGRIQETQYF. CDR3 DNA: TGTGCCAGCAGCTTAGCACCCGGCGGAAGAATCCAAGAGACCCAGTACTTC.

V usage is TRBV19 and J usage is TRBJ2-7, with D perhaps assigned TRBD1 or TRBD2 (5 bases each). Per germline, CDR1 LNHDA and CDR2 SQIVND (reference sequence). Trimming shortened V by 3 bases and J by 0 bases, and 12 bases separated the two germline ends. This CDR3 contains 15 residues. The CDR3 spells CASSIWDASSYEQYF. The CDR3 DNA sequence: TGTGCCAGTAGTATCTGGGACGCCAGCTCCTACGAGCAGTACTTC.

In DNA, the CDR3 is TGCGCCAGCAGCCAAGGCCCATCACAGAGCCCCTCCTACGAGCAGTACTTC. Translation gives CASSQGPSQSPSYEQYF. The chain joins TRBV4-3 to TRBJ2-7; no definite D call. Per germline, CDR1 LGHNA and CDR2 YSLEER. Trimming removed 1 base at V and 0 bases at J, with 16 bases between. This CDR3 is built from 17 residues.

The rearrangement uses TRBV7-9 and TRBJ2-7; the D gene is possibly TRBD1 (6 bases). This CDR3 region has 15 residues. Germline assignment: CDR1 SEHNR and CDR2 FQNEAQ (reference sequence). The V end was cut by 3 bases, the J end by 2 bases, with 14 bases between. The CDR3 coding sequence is TGTGCCAGCAGCTTCTCCGGGACACTTACCTACGAGCAGTACTTC. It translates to CASSFSGTLTYEQYF.

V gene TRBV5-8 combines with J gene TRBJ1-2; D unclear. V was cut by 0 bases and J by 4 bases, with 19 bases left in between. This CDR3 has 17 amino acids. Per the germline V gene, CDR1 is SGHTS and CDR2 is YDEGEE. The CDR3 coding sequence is TGTGCCAGCAGCTTGGCCGTGCGAGCCCCCGTTGGCTATGGCTACACCTTC. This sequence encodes CASSLAVRAPVGYGYTF.

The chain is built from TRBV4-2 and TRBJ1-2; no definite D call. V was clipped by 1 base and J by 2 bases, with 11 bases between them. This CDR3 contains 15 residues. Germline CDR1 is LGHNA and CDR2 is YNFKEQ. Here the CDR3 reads CASSQVGTRNYGYTF. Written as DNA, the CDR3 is TGTGCCAGCAGCCAAGTGGGCACCAGGAACTATGGCTACACCTTC.

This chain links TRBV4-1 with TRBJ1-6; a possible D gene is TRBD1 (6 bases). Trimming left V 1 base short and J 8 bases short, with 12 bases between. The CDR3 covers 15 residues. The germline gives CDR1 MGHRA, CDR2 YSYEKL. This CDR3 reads CASSQGRQAHSPLHF. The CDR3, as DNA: TGCGCCAGCAGCCAAGGTCGACAGGCCCATTCACCCCTCCACTTT.

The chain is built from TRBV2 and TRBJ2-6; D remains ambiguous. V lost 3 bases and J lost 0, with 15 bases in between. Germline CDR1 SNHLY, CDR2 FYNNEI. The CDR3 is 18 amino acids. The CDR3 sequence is CASSDRNSLVSGANVLTF. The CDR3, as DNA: TGTGCCAGCAGTGACCGTAACAGCCTGGTCTCTGGGGCCAACGTCCTGACTTTC.

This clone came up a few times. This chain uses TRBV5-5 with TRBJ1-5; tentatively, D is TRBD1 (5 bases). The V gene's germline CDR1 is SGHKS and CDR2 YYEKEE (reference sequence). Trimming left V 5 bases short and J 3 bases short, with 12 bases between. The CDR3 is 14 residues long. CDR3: CASSWDSNNQPQHF. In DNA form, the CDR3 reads TGTGCCAGCAGTTGGGACTCAAACAATCAGCCCCAGCATTTT.

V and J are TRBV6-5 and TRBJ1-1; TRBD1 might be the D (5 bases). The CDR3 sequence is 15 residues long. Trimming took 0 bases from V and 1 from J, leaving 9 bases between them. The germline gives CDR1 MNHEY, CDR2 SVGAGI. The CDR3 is CASSYSTEGNTEAFF. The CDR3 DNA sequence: TGTGCCAGCAGTTACTCGACAGAAGGGAACACTGAAGCTTTCTTT.

CDR3 nucleotides: TGTGCCAGCAGCTTGGGTCGGACTGAGCAGTTCTTC. As protein: CASSLGRTEQFF. This chain connects TRBV5-4 to TRBJ2-1; D not resolved. The CDR3 length is 12 residues. Germline V lookup: CDR1 SGHNT, CDR2 YYREEE (reference sequence). The V gene lost 0 bases and the J gene lost 9 bases, with 7 bases spanning the gap.

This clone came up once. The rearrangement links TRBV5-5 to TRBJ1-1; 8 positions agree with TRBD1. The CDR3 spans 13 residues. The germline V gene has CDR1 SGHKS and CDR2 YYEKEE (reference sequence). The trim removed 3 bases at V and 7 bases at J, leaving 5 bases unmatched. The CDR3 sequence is CASSSRQGSEAFF. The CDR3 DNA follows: TGTGCCAGCAGCTCGAGACAGGGGAGTGAAGCTTTCTTT.

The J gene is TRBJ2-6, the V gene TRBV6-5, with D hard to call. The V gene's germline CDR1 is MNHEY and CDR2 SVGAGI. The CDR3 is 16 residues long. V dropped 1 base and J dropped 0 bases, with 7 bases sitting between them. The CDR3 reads CASSYFIHSGANVLTF. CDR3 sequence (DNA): TGTGCCAGCAGTTACTTTATTCACTCTGGGGCCAACGTCCTGACTTTC.

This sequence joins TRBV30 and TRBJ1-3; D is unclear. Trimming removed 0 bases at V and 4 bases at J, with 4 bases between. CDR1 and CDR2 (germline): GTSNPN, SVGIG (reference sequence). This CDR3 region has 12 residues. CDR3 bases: TGTGCCTGGAGTGTACTAGGAAACACCATATATTTT. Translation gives CAWSVLGNTIYF.

The CDR3 spells CASSSTGPPTEAFF. CDR3 nucleotides: TGTGCCAGCAGCTCCACGGGGCCCCCGACTGAAGCTTTCTTT. The chain carries TRBV5-6 and TRBJ1-1; tentatively, D is TRBD1 (5 bases). This CDR3 spans 14 amino acids. The V and J ends lost 3 bases and 5 bases respectively, with 14 bases between them. Germline V CDR1 and CDR2: SGHDT, YYEEEE.

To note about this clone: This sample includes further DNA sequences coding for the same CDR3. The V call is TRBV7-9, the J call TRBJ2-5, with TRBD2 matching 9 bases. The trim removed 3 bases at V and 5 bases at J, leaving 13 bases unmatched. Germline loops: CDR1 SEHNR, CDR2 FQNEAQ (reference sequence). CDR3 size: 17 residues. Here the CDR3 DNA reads TGTGCCAGCAGCTTTGGGCTAGCGGGGACCCGGACGGAGACCCAGTACTTC. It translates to CASSFGLAGTRTETQYF.

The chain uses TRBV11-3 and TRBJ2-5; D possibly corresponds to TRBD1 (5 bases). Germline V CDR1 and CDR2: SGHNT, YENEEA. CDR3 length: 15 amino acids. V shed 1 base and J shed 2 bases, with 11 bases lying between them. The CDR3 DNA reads TGTGCCAGCAGCTTAGGTACAGGCCCTCAAGAGACCCAGTACTTC. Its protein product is CASSLGTGPQETQYF.

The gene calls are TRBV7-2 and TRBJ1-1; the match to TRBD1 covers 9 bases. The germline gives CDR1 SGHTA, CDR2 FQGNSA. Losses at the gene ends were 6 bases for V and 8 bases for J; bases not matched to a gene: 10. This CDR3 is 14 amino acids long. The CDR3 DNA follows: TGTGCCAGCAGTCGAATGGGACAGGGAGGAGAAGCTTTCTTT. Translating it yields CASSRMGQGGEAFF. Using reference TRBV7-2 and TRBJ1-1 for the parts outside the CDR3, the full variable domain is GAGVSQSPSNKVTEKGKDVELRCDPISGHTALYWYRQSLGQGLEFLIYFQGNSAPDKSGLPSDRFSAERTGGSVSTLTIQRTQQEDSAVYLCASSRMGQGGEAFFGQGTRLTVV.